The 7 T cell receptor beta chains in this list originate from one sample, sequenced in a study of blood T cells in healthy people across ages. The second PCR ran about 6 to 11 cycles with a sample-barcoded 5' primer and J-beta primers. Each CDR3 protein gets one entry after TCRdb re-called the 5' RACE reads with MiXCR. The sample has 800,000 to 1,300,000 distinct CDR3 sequences, approximately 25% seen once. These data also featured in a second study, about T cells of mothers and their children.

Source material: blood. All receptors derive from a girl under 10 years old in good health.

This sequence joins TRBV15 and TRBJ2-3, with a tentative D call TRBD2 (6 bases). V dropped 0 bases and J dropped 0 bases, with 22 bases sitting between them. Germline CDR1 and CDR2: LNHNV and YYDKDF (reference sequence). CDR3 length: 20 residues. The CDR3 coding sequence is TGTGCCACCAGCAGAGACTGGTTAGCGGAAGGCGGGACTAGCACAGATACGCAGTATTTT. Translating it yields CATSRDWLAEGGTSTDTQYF. The variable domain in full, completed from reference TRBV15 and TRBJ2-3, reads DAMVIQNPRYQVTQFGKPVTLSCSQTLNHNVMYWYQQKSSQAPKLLFHYYDKDFNNEADTPDNFQSRRPNTSFCFLDIRSPGLGDTAMYLCATSRDWLAEGGTSTDTQYFGPGTRLTVL.

The chain joins TRBV12-3 or TRBV12-4 to TRBJ2-2; D uncertain. CDR3 length equals 14 residues. Trimming shortened V by 5 bases and J by 3 bases, and 10 bases separated the two germline ends. The CDR3 DNA reads as TGTGCCAGCAGTCCTCGGGCCCACACCGGGGAGCTGTTTTTT. Its protein product is CASSPRAHTGELFF.

This clonotype was found a few times. V usage is TRBV12-3 or TRBV12-4 and J usage is TRBJ2-2; 9 bases fit TRBD1. The V and J ends lost 5 bases and 8 bases, in that order; junction bases with no gene match: 6. The CDR3 has 14 residues. CDR3 nucleotide sequence: TGTGCCAGCAGTCGGGACAGGGAGGGAGGGGAGCTGTTTTTT. This codes for CASSRDREGGELFF.

The V call is TRBV11-2, the J call TRBJ2-3; 8 nucleotides agree with TRBD2. The length of the CDR3 is 17 residues. Germline V CDR1 and CDR2: SGHAT, FQNNGV. V gave up 2 bases and J gave up 4 bases; unmatched junction bases: 11. DNA for the CDR3: TGTGCCAGCAGCTTAACCCTCGGGACTAGTGGTGCAGATACGCAGTATTTT. Translating it yields CASSLTLGTSGADTQYF.

The CDR3: CASSPNRGHEQYF. The CDR3 DNA sequence: TGCGCCAGCAGCCCTAACAGGGGCCACGAGCAGTACTTC. The chain uses TRBV5-1 and TRBJ2-7; 7 bases align to TRBD1. This CDR3 comprises 13 residues. V dropped 4 bases and J dropped 5; count of bases not matched to a gene: 6. The germline V gene encodes CDR1 SGHRS and CDR2 YFSETQ. Complete variable domain (other parts from reference TRBV5-1 and TRBJ2-7): KAGVTQTPRYLIKTRGQQVTLSCSPISGHRSVSWYQQTPGQGLQFLFEYFSETQRNKGNFPGRFSGRQFSNSRSEMNVSTLELGDSALYLCASSPNRGHEQYFGPGTRLTVT.

This clonotype was detected only a few times. The chain carries TRBV4-1 and TRBJ2-5, with 8 bases that match TRBD1. The DNA end favors TRBJ2-1, so the J call may be wrong. Germline assignment: CDR1 MGHRA and CDR2 YSYEKL. This CDR3 region has 17 residues. CDR3 sequence reads: CASSQEYSGGTSNEQFF. The DNA of the CDR3 is TGCGCCAGCAGCCAAGAATACTCAGGGGGCACATCCAATGAGCAGTTCTTC.

This clonotype was seen a few times. This rearrangement joins TRBV28 to TRBJ2-1; TRBD1 aligns across 7 bases. The germline gives CDR1 MDHEN, CDR2 SYDVKM. The CDR3 loop spans 15 amino acids. The V gene end was trimmed by 7 bases and the J gene end by 2 bases; junction bases not matched to a gene: 8. The CDR3 region has the DNA TGTGCCAGCATCCGTCAGGGGGACACCTACAATGAGCAGTTCTTC. Translated: CASIRQGDTYNEQFF.